This is a list of T cell receptor beta chains from one sample in a study of tumor and adjacent non-tumor tissue in lung cancer. TCRdb fed the multiplex PCR reads into MiXCR, producing one record per CDR3 protein. This sample has 90,000 to 100,000 distinct CDR3 sequences, with roughly 78% found just once. Source material: distant non-tumor lung tissue. The receptors derive from a man aged 55-75 years with small cell lung cancer. Both conserved end residues are part of each CDR3. The order of the fields is J gene, D gene, clone size, V gene, CDR3 protein, CDR3 DNA. D genes are given only for firm matches. Expanded clones get a size class; other rows say once, few or many, or leave the size out.

TRBJ2-1 | TRBD2 | once | TRBV6-5 | CARSSNSGRGPNYEQFF | TGTGCCCGCAGTTCTAATAGCGGGAGGGGTCCCAACTATGAGCAGTTCTTC
TRBJ2-2 | - | - | TRBV29-1 | CNVQTATGELFF | TGCAACGTTCAGACTGCCACCGGGGAGCTGTTTTTT
TRBJ1-2 | - | - | TRBV12-3/TRBV12-4 | CASSFHGGYGYTF | TGTGCCAGCAGTTTTCACGGCGGCTATGGCTACACATTC
TRBJ1-1 | - | - | TRBV11-2 | CTSSPRGARNTEAFF | TGTACCAGCAGCCCTCGGGGGGCGAGGAACACTGAAGCTTTCTTT
TRBJ2-7 | - | - | TRBV29-1 | CGARDTSYEHCF | TGCGGCGCCCGGGACACCTCCTACGAGCATTGCTTC
TRBJ2-5 | TRBD1 | - | TRBV5-6 | CARSLKGQGIIESQYF | TGTGCCAGAAGCTTAAAAGGACAGGGAATAATCGAGAGCCAGTACTTC
TRBJ1-6 | - | - | TRBV13 | CASRQNDGSSYNPPFHF | TGTGCCAGCAGGCAAAACGACGGAAGCTCCTATAATCCACCCTTCCACTTT
TRBJ2-3 | - | many | TRBV7-8 | CASSYRDITDTQYF | TGTGCCAGCAGCTACCGGGACATCACAGATACGCAGTATTTT
TRBJ2-1 | - | - | TRBV11-2 | CASSLVELATVIEQFF | TGTGCCAGCAGCTTAGTGGAGCTGGCCACAGTCATTGAGCAGTTCTTC
TRBJ2-2 | - | - | TRBV12-3/TRBV12-4 | CAGERYQNTGELFF | TGTGCCGGCGAGCGGTATCAGAATACCGGGGAGCTGTTTTTT
TRBJ2-2 | TRBD2 | - | TRBV4-2 | CASKLAGDDDGEPFF | TGTGCCAGCAAACTAGCGGGAGATGATGATGGGGAGCCGTTTTTT
TRBJ1-1 | TRBD1 | once | TRBV5-6 | CVSSPGQLKTEAFF | TGTGTCAGCAGCCCGGGACAGCTGAAGACTGAAGCTTTCTTT
TRBJ2-1 | TRBD1 | - | TRBV5-1 | CASSLGGQIYYEQFF | TGCGCCAGCAGCTTGGGGGGACAGATTTACTATGAGCAGTTCTTC
TRBJ1-6 | - | - | TRBV6-5 | CASSVRSHVDNSPLHF | TGTGCCAGCAGCGTCAGGAGTCATGTTGATAATTCACCTCTCCACTTT
TRBJ2-7 | - | - | TRBV20-1 | CSARIGYEQHF | TGCAGTGCTAGGATAGGGTACGAGCAGCACTTC
TRBJ2-2 | - | - | TRBV6-6 | CASRSTNTGKLFF | TGTGCCAGCAGAAGTACGAACACCGGGAAGCTATTTTTT
TRBJ2-7 | - | - | TRBV6-5 | CASSSSDRYEHYF | TGTGCCAGCAGTTCCAGCGATCGCTACGAGCACTATTTC
TRBJ2-1 | TRBD2 | - | TRBV12-5 | CVSGYQLLLAGGFPYNEQFF | TGTGTTAGTGGCTACCAACTGTTACTAGCGGGAGGCTTCCCCTACAATGAGCAGTTCTTC
TRBJ2-1 | TRBD1 | - | TRBV12-3/TRBV12-4 | CASTLGTAKQSEQFF | TGTGCCAGCACCCTCGGGACAGCCAAACAAAGTGAGCAGTTCTTC
TRBJ2-7 | - | - | TRBV6-5 | CASGRWGKEQYF | TGTGCCAGCGGGAGGTGGGGCAAAGAGCAGTACTTC
TRBJ2-5 | TRBD2 | - | TRBV4-1 | CTSSPGTSGQETQYF | TGCACCAGCAGCCCAGGGACTAGCGGGCAAGAGACCCAGTACTTC
TRBJ2-1 | - | many | TRBV5-5 | CASSPGLGTYNEQFF | TGTGCCAGCAGTCCGGGACTGGGGACCTACAATGAGCAGTTCTTC
TRBJ1-2 | - | many | TRBV7-9 | CASSLGGLGGYTF | TGTGCCAGCAGCTTAGGAGGGCTCGGGGGCTACACCTTC
TRBJ2-1 | - | - | TRBV6-5 | CASSYFGGVGNKQFF | TGTGCTAGCAGTTACTTTGGGGGAGTGGGTAATAAGCAGTTCTTC
TRBJ2-1 | - | - | TRBV12-3/TRBV12-4 | CTSSLTEGRYNEQFF | TGTACCAGCAGTTTAACTGAGGGCCGGTACAATGAGCAGTTCTTC
TRBJ2-3 | - | - | TRBV30 | CAWTEGATDKQYF | TGTGCCTGGACTGAAGGGGCAACAGATAAGCAGTATTTT
TRBJ2-5 | TRBD2 | - | TRBV5-4 | CVNGLAGVRETQYF | TGTGTCAACGGGTTAGCGGGAGTCCGAGAGACCCAGTACTTC
TRBJ1-5 | - | - | TRBV5-4 | CDSSLAGTNQPQHF | TGTGACAGCAGCTTGGCAGGTACTAATCAACCCCAGCATTTT